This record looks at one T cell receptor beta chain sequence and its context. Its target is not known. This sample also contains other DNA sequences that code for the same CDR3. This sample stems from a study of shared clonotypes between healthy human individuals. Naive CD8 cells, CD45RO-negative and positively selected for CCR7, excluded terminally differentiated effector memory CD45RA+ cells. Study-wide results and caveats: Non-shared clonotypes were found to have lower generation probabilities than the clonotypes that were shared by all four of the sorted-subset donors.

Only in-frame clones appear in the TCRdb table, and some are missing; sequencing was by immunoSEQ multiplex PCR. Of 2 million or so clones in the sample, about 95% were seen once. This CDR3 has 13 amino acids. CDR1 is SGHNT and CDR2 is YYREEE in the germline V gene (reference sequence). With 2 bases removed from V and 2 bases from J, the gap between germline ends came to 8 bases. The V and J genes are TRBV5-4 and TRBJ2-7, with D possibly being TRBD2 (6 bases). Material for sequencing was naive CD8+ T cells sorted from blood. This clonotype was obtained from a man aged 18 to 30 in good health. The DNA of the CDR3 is TGTGCCAGCAGCTTCGGGGGTACCTACGAGCAGTACTTC. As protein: CASSFGGTYEQYF.